This T cell receptor (beta chain) was profiled in a study of T cells after yellow fever vaccination. Study-wide context: Fractions of limited cellularity were prepared by means of SMART-Seq v4 Ultra Low Input.

This clonotype was observed a handful of times. The antigen is not known. 5'RACE template switching generated TCR cDNA, adding a universal primer site and UMIs. Via MiXCR, TCRdb re-called the 5' RACE reads, giving one row per CDR3 protein. The sample yields 150,000 to 200,000 distinct CDR3 sequences, around 9.3% seen once. Study results and limitations: Although most clonotypes did not, a small share appeared in both CD4 and CD8 compartments. Re-detected after boosting: most primary clones, almost 97% of CD4 and 75% to 90% of CD8.

This sequence was found in a man in his late teens or twenties who received the YFV17D yellow fever vaccine. Here the sequenced sample was CD8+ T cells sorted from PBMCs, taken 45 days after the yellow fever booster vaccination.

The CDR3 nucleotides read TGTGCCAGCAGCTTAACCCCAACAGGGGTGGGCACCGGGGAGCTGTTTTTT. As protein: CASSLTPTGVGTGELFF. The chain combines TRBV7-3 with TRBJ2-2; 7 bases line up with TRBD1. With 0 bases clipped from V and 4 bases from J, the junction kept 8 bases outside the gene matches. The CDR3 is 17 amino acids. The germline V gene has CDR1 SGHTA and CDR2 FQGTGA.